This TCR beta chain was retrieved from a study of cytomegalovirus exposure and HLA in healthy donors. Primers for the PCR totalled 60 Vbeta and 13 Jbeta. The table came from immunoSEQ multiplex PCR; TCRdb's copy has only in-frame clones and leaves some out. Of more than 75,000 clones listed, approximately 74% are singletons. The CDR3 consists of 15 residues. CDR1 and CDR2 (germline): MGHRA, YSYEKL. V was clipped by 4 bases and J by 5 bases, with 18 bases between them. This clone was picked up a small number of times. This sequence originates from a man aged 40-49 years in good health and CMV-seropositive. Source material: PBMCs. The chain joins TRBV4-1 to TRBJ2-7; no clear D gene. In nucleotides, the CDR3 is TGCGCCAGCAGCCCCAAGCGAGATCCACTGAACGAGCAGTACTTC. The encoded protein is CASSPKRDPLNEQYF.